Each of the 17 T cell receptor beta chains below was sequenced from the same sample in a study of T-cell reconstitution after alpha-beta-depleted transplantation in children. The library targeted TCRbeta and was prepared with unique molecular identifiers. Via MiXCR, TCRdb re-called the PCR reads, giving one row per CDR3 protein. The sample includes 700,000 to 850,000 distinct CDR3 sequences, roughly 15% seen only once; the top ten take under 6%. The source material was PBMCs, mostly from graft donor cells, sampled 360 days after TCRalphabeta/CD19-depleted stem cell transplant. Every receptor here comes from a male patient between 5 and 17 years old who had a stem cell transplant for acute lymphoblastic leukemia, so the T cells may come from the graft donor.

V gene TRBV10-3 combines with J gene TRBJ1-5; D not certain. This CDR3 has 13 amino acids. Trimming cost V 3 bases and J 7 bases, with 10 bases left between them. CDR1 and CDR2 (germline): ENHRY, SYGVKD. The CDR3 protein is CAISDSGFQPQHF. In nucleotides, the CDR3 is TGTGCCATCAGTGACTCGGGTTTCCAGCCCCAGCATTTT.

There are a few counts of this clonotype. The rearrangement joins TRBV15 to TRBJ2-1, with TRBD2 matching over 11 bases. The CDR3 contains 18 residues. J was trimmed by 7 bases and V by 0 bases; bases with no gene match: 11. The germline V gene encodes CDR1 LNHNV and CDR2 YYDKDF (reference sequence). The chain's CDR3 is CATSRDGPLAGDGNEQFF. The CDR3 DNA reads as TGTGCCACCAGCAGAGATGGCCCACTAGCGGGAGACGGGAATGAGCAGTTCTTC.

This clonotype has ten or more counts. CDR3 region: CASSGAGGPYEQFF. The DNA of the CDR3 is TGCGCCAGCAGTGGGGCGGGAGGGCCCTATGAGCAGTTCTTC. The chain has TRBV10-1 and TRBJ2-1; 9 nucleotides align to TRBD2. Germline CDR1 WNHNN, CDR2 SYGVQD (reference sequence). Losses at the gene ends were 4 bases for V and 8 bases for J; bases not matched to a gene: 6. The CDR3 sequence is 14 residues long.

This chain connects TRBV4-1 to TRBJ2-1; 7 bases align to TRBD1. The CDR3 consists of 15 residues. Germline values: CDR1 MGHRA, CDR2 YSYEKL. V gave up 1 base and J gave up 5 bases; unmatched junction bases: 5. The CDR3 nucleotides are TGCGCCAGCAGCCAAGTTCCCGGGACAGACAATGAGCAGTTCTTC. It codes for CASSQVPGTDNEQFF.

This sequence joins TRBV4-1 and TRBJ2-7, with D maybe TRBD1 (6 bases). Germline CDR1 and CDR2: MGHRA and YSYEKL. V lost 4 bases to trimming and J lost 4 bases, with 17 bases between them. CDR3 length: 15 amino acids. DNA for the CDR3: TGCGCCAGCAGCCTTTTGGAACAGGGAGAATACGAGCAGTACTTC. Protein sequence: CASSLLEQGEYEQYF.

The chain recombines TRBV20-1 with TRBJ2-2; TRBD2 agrees at 7 bases. This CDR3 contains 15 residues. Germline V CDR1 and CDR2: DFQATT, SNEGSKA (reference sequence). The trim removed 3 bases at V and 0 bases at J, leaving 4 bases unmatched. The CDR3 protein is CSARVLAANTGELFF. DNA for the CDR3: TGCAGTGCTAGGGTCCTAGCGGCGAACACCGGGGAGCTGTTTTTT.

The table lists this clonotype with many counts. The J gene is TRBJ2-1, the V gene TRBV6-5; 11 nucleotides align to TRBD2. The germline V gene encodes CDR1 MNHEY and CDR2 SVGAGI. The junction had 5 bases not matched to a gene; V was cut back by 9 bases and J by 1 base. The length of the CDR3 is 15 residues. Here the CDR3 reads CASALAGGSYNEQFF. The CDR3 DNA follows: TGTGCCAGTGCCCTAGCGGGAGGTTCCTACAATGAGCAGTTCTTC.

This clonotype was seen ten or more times. The genes are TRBV6-2 or TRBV6-3 and TRBJ2-7; possibly TRBD2 for D (5 bases). Deletions cut 4 bases from V and 1 base from J, with 11 bases between. The germline gives CDR1 MNHEY, CDR2 SVGEGT. This CDR3 spans 14 amino acids. DNA of the CDR3: TGTGCCAGCAGTTCCACTGGGAGTTCCTACGAGCAGTACTTC. It translates to CASSSTGSSYEQYF.

This clonotype was picked up a small number of times. V and J are TRBV12-2 and TRBJ2-1; TRBD2, as called in the table, went unchecked against the DNA. TRBV12-2 is reported as a pseudogene. CDR3 size: 18 residues. The CDR3 here is CASRLSGRAPSSYNEQFF. For the CDR3, the DNA is TGTGCAAGTCGCTTAAGCGGGAGGGCTCCGAGCTCCTACAATGAGCAGTTCTTC.

This clonotype appeared many times. This chain connects TRBV18 to TRBJ2-3; the match to TRBD2 covers 9 bases. The length of the CDR3 is 17 residues. Losses at the gene ends were 3 bases for V and 3 bases for J; bases not matched to a gene: 10. Germline values: CDR1 KGHSH, CDR2 LQKENI. CDR3 sequence reads: CASSPTYSGRVTDTQYF. CDR3 DNA: TGTGCCAGCTCACCCACCTATAGCGGGAGAGTAACAGATACGCAGTATTTT.

This clonotype was picked up many times. The rearrangement links TRBV29-1 to TRBJ2-7; 11 bases are a match to TRBD2. CDR3 length equals 14 residues. From germline, CDR1 is SQVTM and CDR2 ANQGSEA. V shed 8 bases and J 5 bases; nucleotides not matched to a gene: 11. The CDR3 protein is CSIPTLAGANEQYF. DNA of the CDR3: TGCAGCATTCCAACACTAGCGGGAGCGAACGAGCAGTACTTC.

This clonotype was seen a handful of times. The CDR3 sequence is CSVVRTDTQYF. The CDR3 coding sequence is TGCAGCGTTGTTCGGACAGATACGCAGTATTTT. The rearrangement joins TRBV29-1 to TRBJ2-3; no clear D gene. The length of the CDR3 is 11 residues. In germline, CDR1 is SQVTM, CDR2 ANQGSEA. Trimming removed 4 bases at V and 3 bases at J, with 5 bases between.

V usage is TRBV20-1 and J usage is TRBJ2-2, with 10 bases matching TRBD2. The V gene end was trimmed by 6 bases and the J gene end by 5 bases; junction bases not matched to a gene: 12. CDR1 is DFQATT, CDR2 SNEGSKA, per germline (reference sequence). This CDR3 spans 16 amino acids. CDR3 loop: CSAPRTSGWGTGELFF. The CDR3 DNA follows: TGCAGTGCCCCTAGGACTAGCGGTTGGGGGACCGGGGAGCTGTTTTTT.

V and J are TRBV20-1 and TRBJ1-1; possibly TRBD1 for D (6 bases). CDR1 is DFQATT, CDR2 SNEGSKA, per germline (reference sequence). Trimming pared 0 bases from V and 3 bases from J, leaving 11 bases between. This CDR3 comprises 14 residues. The CDR3 bases are TGCAGTGCTAGAGATCGCGGGGGGCACACTGAAGCTTTCTTT. As protein: CSARDRGGHTEAFF.

The chain uses TRBV20-1 and TRBJ2-2, with a possible D match to TRBD2 (6 bases). The CDR3 consists of 15 residues. V was pared by 2 bases and J by 4 bases, with 14 bases between. Germline-derived CDR1 and CDR2 are DFQATT and SNEGSKA (reference sequence). CDR3 amino acids: CSARFRELATGELFF. In DNA form, the CDR3 reads TGCAGTGCTAGATTCCGGGAGCTCGCCACCGGGGAGCTGTTTTTT.

A few counts support this clonotype. The rearrangement uses TRBV20-1 and TRBJ2-5; 7 nucleotides match TRBD2. Germline V gene data show CDR1 as DFQATT and CDR2 as SNEGSKA (reference sequence). CDR3 length: 15 amino acids. The V and J ends lost 1 base and 7 bases, in that order; junction bases with no gene match: 12. CDR3 sequence: CSARGDSSGSTTQYF. The CDR3 DNA follows: TGCAGTGCTAGAGGCGACTCTAGCGGATCGACGACCCAGTACTTC.

In this sample, this clonotype turned up a few times. The rearrangement joins TRBV30 to TRBJ1-1; D ambiguous. This CDR3 spans 13 amino acids. Per the germline V gene, CDR1 is GTSNPN and CDR2 is SVGIG (reference sequence). The V and J ends lost 3 bases and 0 bases respectively, with 8 bases between them. DNA of the CDR3: TGTGCCTGGAGCGGGCAGATGAACACTGAAGCTTTCTTT. Its translation: CAWSGQMNTEAFF.